The rows below give T cell receptor beta chains drawn from one sample of a study of CD8+ T cells in alopecia areata. Method: immunoSEQ multiplex PCR; TCRdb's copy keeps in-frame clones and lacks some. The profile shows over 85,000 clones, under 70% of them singletons. The sample in question was CD8+ T cells sorted from blood, obtained at week 4, from a patient treated with tofacitinib. All receptors derive from a human donor with alopecia areata. CDR3s include the opening cysteine and the closing phenylalanine or tryptophan. D genes are given only for firm matches. Rows may omit the clone size; those that give it use once, few, many or a size class.

NA,TRBJ2-5,TRBD2,TRBV5-7,CASSLAEQETQYF,TGTGCCAGCAGCCTAGCGGAACAAGAGACCCAGTACTTC
NA,TRBJ2-1,NA,TRBV9,CASSVGGDYNEQFF,TGTGCCAGCAGCGTAGGAGGGGACTACAATGAGCAGTTCTTC
NA,TRBJ2-5,TRBD1,TRBV28,CASSTLSGTDQETQYF,TGTGCCAGCAGTACCCTGTCTGGGACAGACCAAGAGACCCAGTACTTC
NA,TRBJ2-7,NA,TRBV5-4,CASSLGQDEQYF,TGTGCCAGCAGCTTGGGGCAAGACGAGCAGTACTTC
NA,TRBJ2-3,TRBD2,TRBV27,CASSLRGDGTQYF,TGTGCCAGCAGTTTACGGGGGGATGGGACGCAGTATTTT
NA,TRBJ2-7,NA,TRBV4-1,CASSQDGTTPTYEQYF,TGCGCCAGCAGCCAAGACGGGACAACACCTACCTACGAGCAGTACTTC
few,TRBJ1-5,NA,TRBV25-1,CASSEAGNQPQHF,TGTGCCAGCAGCGAGGCAGGCAATCAGCCCCAGCATTTT
NA,TRBJ2-1,NA,TRBV9,CASSVGWGIYNEQFF,TGTGCCAGCAGCGTAGGATGGGGGATCTACAATGAGCAGTTCTTC
NA,TRBJ2-1,NA,TRBV11-2,CASSLVLGNEQFF,TGTGCCAGCAGCTTAGTATTGGGGAATGAGCAGTTCTTC
few,TRBJ2-3,TRBD2,TRBV7-9,CASSPTPGGAADTQYF,TGTGCCAGCAGCCCCACTCCGGGGGGGGCCGCAGATACGCAGTATTTT
once,TRBJ2-1,TRBD2,TRBV5-1,CASSSRLAGLLSYNEQFF,TGCGCCAGCAGCTCCCGACTAGCGGGGCTACTCTCCTACAATGAGCAGTTCTTC
NA,TRBJ2-7,TRBD2,TRBV5-1,CASSLGPSGRDGGYEQYF,TGCGCCAGCAGCTTGGGGCCTAGCGGGAGAGACGGTGGGTACGAGCAGTACTTC
few,TRBJ1-1,NA,TRBV29-1,CSVGEAYATTEAFF,TGCAGCGTTGGCGAAGCCTATGCGACCACTGAAGCTTTCTTT
NA,TRBJ2-7,TRBD1,TRBV4-1,CASSSGTGAYEQYF,TGCGCCAGCAGCTCCGGGACAGGGGCCTACGAGCAGTACTTC
NA,TRBJ2-5,TRBD1,TRBV9,CASSVEGDREETQYF,TGTGCCAGCAGCGTAGAAGGGGACAGGGAAGAGACCCAGTACTTC
NA,TRBJ2-1,NA,TRBV20-1,CSARGGEQFF,TGCAGTGCTAGAGGGGGTGAGCAGTTCTTC
NA,TRBJ2-6,NA,TRBV4-3,CASSQGVGANVLTF,TGCGCCAGCAGCCAAGGGGTTGGGGCCAACGTCCTGACTTTC
NA,TRBJ2-5,NA,TRBV29-1,CSVDFTASGETQYF,TGCAGCGTTGATTTTACGGCCTCCGGGGAGACCCAGTACTTC
NA,TRBJ2-1,NA,TRBV5-1,CASSLAADEQFF,TGCGCCAGCAGCTTGGCCGCGGATGAGCAGTTCTTC
NA,TRBJ2-7,NA,TRBV6-5,CASSLRTYPSEQYF,TGTGCCAGCAGTTTACGGACTTACCCTTCGGAGCAGTACTTC
few,TRBJ1-2,TRBD1,TRBV27,CASSPSPWTGYGYTF,TGTGCCAGCAGTCCCTCTCCTTGGACAGGGTATGGCTACACCTTC
few,TRBJ2-3,NA,TRBV15,CATSRKPRSGSGTDTQYF,TGTGCCACCAGCAGGAAACCCAGGAGCGGGTCGGGGACAGATACGCAGTATTTT
few,TRBJ2-1,NA,TRBV7-8,CASSQVRVEPNEQFF,TGTGCCAGCAGCCAAGTGAGAGTAGAGCCCAATGAGCAGTTCTTC
NA,TRBJ2-3,NA,TRBV4-1,CASSHESSSSTDTQYF,TGCGCCAGCAGCCATGAGAGCAGTTCTTCCACAGATACGCAGTATTTT
NA,TRBJ2-1,NA,TRBV7-2,CASSFDNYNEQFF,TGTGCCAGCAGCTTTGACAACTACAATGAGCAGTTCTTC
NA,TRBJ2-5,NA,TRBV19,CASSMKTATQETQYF,TGTGCCAGTAGTATGAAGACAGCAACTCAAGAGACCCAGTACTTC
NA,TRBJ2-7,NA,TRBV7-6,CASSLDGGFRTYEQYF,TGTGCCAGCAGCTTAGATGGCGGATTTAGAACCTACGAGCAGTACTTC
NA,TRBJ2-1,TRBD2,TRBV14,CASSSAGTSYNEQFF,TGTGCCAGCAGCTCCGCCGGGACTAGCTACAATGAGCAGTTCTTC
NA,TRBJ1-4,NA,TRBV30,CAWSVLGEKLFF,TGTGCCTGGAGTGTACTAGGTGAAAAACTGTTTTTT
NA,TRBJ2-1,NA,TRBV6-5,CASSYWDEQFF,TGTGCCAGCAGTTATTGGGATGAGCAGTTCTTC
few,TRBJ2-1,NA,TRBV6-1,CASSEGYEQFF,TGTGCCAGCAGTGAGGGCTATGAGCAGTTCTTC
NA,TRBJ2-2,TRBD1,TRBV27,CASSLYGQANTGELFF,TGTGCCAGCAGTTTATACGGACAGGCGAACACCGGGGAGCTGTTTTTT
NA,TRBJ2-3,TRBD2,TRBV29-1,CSVDGTSGTPSTDTQYF,TGCAGCGTTGATGGGACTAGCGGAACGCCTAGCACAGATACGCAGTATTTT
NA,TRBJ1-1,NA,TRBV6-5,CASSSTITGLGTEAFF,TGTGCCAGCAGTTCCACGATCACAGGGTTGGGAACTGAAGCTTTCTTT
once,TRBJ2-1,NA,TRBV27,CASSFQTRYKQFF,TGTGCCAGCAGTTTTCAAACTAGATACAAGCAGTTCTTC
NA,TRBJ2-3,TRBD1,TRBV30,CAWSVQGHTDTQYF,TGTGCCTGGAGTGTACAGGGGCACACAGATACGCAGTATTTT
NA,TRBJ1-2,NA,TRBV30,CAWRPSGDYGYTF,TGTGCCTGGAGACCTTCGGGAGACTATGGCTACACCTTC